Listed below are T cell receptor beta chains from one sample, sequenced in a study of T cells in localized non-small cell lung cancer. The table came from immunoSEQ multiplex PCR; TCRdb's copy has only in-frame clones and leaves some out. The table has 64,000 or so clones, roughly 90% seen once; the top ten hold under 2.5%. Sample: peripheral blood, taken before any cancer treatment. The receptors stem from a woman aged 40-70 years with stage I lung adenocarcinoma. Each CDR3 is given with its conserved first and last residue. The order of the fields is J gene, D gene, clone size, V gene, CDR3 protein, CDR3 DNA. The D gene is left open where the match is weak. The size field is filled for only some rows; it gives once, few, many or a size class.

J gene: TRBJ2-7; D gene: TRBD1; clone size: .; V gene: TRBV5-8; CDR3 protein: CASSLRQGLIYEQYF; CDR3 DNA: TGTGCCAGCAGCTTGCGACAGGGATTAATCTACGAGCAGTACTTC
J gene: TRBJ1-2; D gene: .; clone size: .; V gene: TRBV6-5; CDR3 protein: CASSYSTGLGNGYTF; CDR3 DNA: TGTGCCAGCAGTTACTCGACCGGTCTGGGTAATGGCTACACCTTC
J gene: TRBJ1-5; D gene: TRBD1; clone size: .; V gene: TRBV18; CDR3 protein: CASSPEQGAQPQHF; CDR3 DNA: TGTGCCAGCTCACCAGAACAGGGGGCACAGCCCCAGCATTTT
J gene: TRBJ2-7; D gene: TRBD2; clone size: .; V gene: TRBV19; CDR3 protein: CASSMNLAGVLGEQYF; CDR3 DNA: TGTGCCAGTAGTATGAATCTAGCGGGGGTCTTAGGCGAGCAGTACTTC
J gene: TRBJ1-6; D gene: TRBD1; clone size: .; V gene: TRBV14; CDR3 protein: CASSQDRGASGSPLHF; CDR3 DNA: TGTGCCAGCAGCCAGGACAGGGGCGCTTCGGGTTCACCCCTCCACTTT
J gene: TRBJ1-4; D gene: TRBD1; clone size: .; V gene: TRBV7-8; CDR3 protein: CASSLGQQGSEKLFF; CDR3 DNA: TGTGCCAGCAGCTTAGGGCAACAGGGGTCGGAAAAACTGTTTTTT
J gene: TRBJ2-2; D gene: .; clone size: .; V gene: TRBV5-1; CDR3 protein: CASSSSVGADTGELFF; CDR3 DNA: TGCGCCAGCAGCTCGTCAGTGGGCGCGGACACCGGGGAGCTGTTTTTT
J gene: TRBJ1-6; D gene: .; clone size: .; V gene: TRBV4-2; CDR3 protein: CASSQDAGEQNSPLHF; CDR3 DNA: TGTGCCAGCAGCCAAGATGCCGGGGAACAGAATTCACCCCTCCACTTT
J gene: TRBJ2-3; D gene: .; clone size: .; V gene: TRBV7-9; CDR3 protein: CASSFRPGRGTDTQYF; CDR3 DNA: TGTGCCAGCAGCTTTCGCCCCGGGCGGGGAACAGATACGCAGTATTTT
J gene: TRBJ2-5; D gene: TRBD2; clone size: .; V gene: TRBV6-6; CDR3 protein: CASSYSLAEEETQYF; CDR3 DNA: TGTGCCAGCAGTTACTCCCTAGCGGAGGAAGAGACCCAGTACTTC
J gene: TRBJ1-3; D gene: .; clone size: .; V gene: TRBV7-9; CDR3 protein: CASSRRGSGNTIYF; CDR3 DNA: TGTGCCAGCAGCCGCAGGGGATCTGGAAACACCATATATTTT
J gene: TRBJ2-4; D gene: .; clone size: .; V gene: TRBV11-2; CDR3 protein: CASSLDLLFRVLQGNIQYF; CDR3 DNA: TGTGCCAGCAGCTTAGATCTTCTTTTCAGGGTTCTGCAGGGAAACATTCAGTACTTC
J gene: TRBJ2-1; D gene: .; clone size: .; V gene: TRBV6-6; CDR3 protein: CASSYSMGNEQFF; CDR3 DNA: TGTGCCAGCAGTTACTCGATGGGGAATGAGCAGTTCTTC
J gene: TRBJ2-1; D gene: TRBD2; clone size: .; V gene: TRBV7-2; CDR3 protein: CASSSHPLAGGVNEQFF; CDR3 DNA: TGTGCCAGCAGCTCCCATCCTCTAGCGGGAGGCGTCAATGAGCAGTTCTTC
J gene: TRBJ1-1; D gene: .; clone size: few; V gene: TRBV5-6; CDR3 protein: CASSDSSTEAFF; CDR3 DNA: TGTGCCAGCAGCGATAGTAGCACTGAAGCTTTCTTT
J gene: TRBJ2-3; D gene: TRBD2; clone size: .; V gene: TRBV7-3; CDR3 protein: CASSLKLAGVSTDTQYF; CDR3 DNA: TGTGCCAGCAGCCTCAAACTAGCGGGAGTTTCGACAGATACGCAGTATTTT
J gene: TRBJ1-2; D gene: TRBD1; clone size: .; V gene: TRBV9; CDR3 protein: CASSDQIQGNYGYTF; CDR3 DNA: TGTGCCAGCAGCGACCAAATACAGGGGAACTATGGCTACACCTTC
J gene: TRBJ2-5; D gene: .; clone size: .; V gene: TRBV7-9; CDR3 protein: CASSPLVGETQYF; CDR3 DNA: TGTGCCAGCAGCCCGCTGGTTGGAGAGACCCAGTACTTC
J gene: TRBJ1-2; D gene: .; clone size: .; V gene: TRBV9; CDR3 protein: CASSVNGQSLYGYTF; CDR3 DNA: TGTGCCAGCAGCGTAAATGGACAGTCCTTATATGGCTACACCTTC
J gene: TRBJ1-5; D gene: .; clone size: few; V gene: TRBV19; CDR3 protein: CASSIADRPSNQPQHF; CDR3 DNA: TGTGCCAGTAGTATAGCCGACAGGCCTAGCAATCAGCCCCAGCATTTT
J gene: TRBJ1-5; D gene: .; clone size: .; V gene: TRBV4-3; CDR3 protein: CASSQEWGNQPQHF; CDR3 DNA: TGCGCCAGCAGCCAAGAATGGGGAAATCAGCCCCAGCATTTT
J gene: TRBJ2-5; D gene: TRBD2; clone size: .; V gene: TRBV7-3; CDR3 protein: CASSSLPTSGTETQYF; CDR3 DNA: TGTGCCAGCAGCTCGCTCCCGACTAGCGGGACCGAGACCCAGTACTTC
J gene: TRBJ1-1; D gene: .; clone size: .; V gene: TRBV6-6; CDR3 protein: CASSQADRNTEAFF; CDR3 DNA: TGTGCCAGCAGTCAAGCGGACAGGAACACTGAAGCTTTCTTT
J gene: TRBJ1-1; D gene: .; clone size: .; V gene: TRBV6-6; CDR3 protein: CASSYTVSNTEAFF; CDR3 DNA: TGTGCCAGCAGTTACACTGTTTCGAACACTGAAGCTTTCTTT
J gene: TRBJ2-3; D gene: TRBD2; clone size: once; V gene: TRBV28; CDR3 protein: CASSFWRESTDTQYF; CDR3 DNA: TGTGCCAGCAGTTTCTGGCGGGAGAGCACAGATACGCAGTATTTT
J gene: TRBJ2-5; D gene: TRBD1; clone size: .; V gene: TRBV29-1; CDR3 protein: CSVHTGGYETQYF; CDR3 DNA: TGCAGCGTGCATACAGGGGGCTATGAGACCCAGTACTTC
J gene: TRBJ1-5; D gene: TRBD1; clone size: .; V gene: TRBV2; CDR3 protein: CASSAGQGTQPQHF; CDR3 DNA: TGTGCCAGCAGTGCCGGACAGGGGACTCAGCCCCAGCATTTT
J gene: TRBJ2-5; D gene: .; clone size: .; V gene: TRBV5-5; CDR3 protein: CASSLGAQGRETQYF; CDR3 DNA: TGTGCCAGCAGCTTGGGGGCGCAGGGTCGAGAGACCCAGTACTTC
J gene: TRBJ1-1; D gene: .; clone size: .; V gene: TRBV5-1; CDR3 protein: CASSSQGENTEAFF; CDR3 DNA: TGCGCCAGCAGCTCGCAGGGAGAGAACACTGAAGCTTTCTTT
J gene: TRBJ1-1; D gene: TRBD1; clone size: .; V gene: TRBV6-5; CDR3 protein: CASSFTGAIEAFF; CDR3 DNA: TGTGCCAGCAGTTTTACAGGGGCTATTGAAGCTTTCTTT
J gene: TRBJ2-5; D gene: TRBD1; clone size: .; V gene: TRBV5-1; CDR3 protein: CASSPGQGPQETQYF; CDR3 DNA: TGCGCCAGCAGCCCCGGACAGGGCCCCCAAGAGACCCAGTACTTC
J gene: TRBJ1-1; D gene: .; clone size: .; V gene: TRBV19; CDR3 protein: CASRPQGPMNTEAFF; CDR3 DNA: TGTGCCAGTAGGCCGCAGGGGCCGATGAACACTGAAGCTTTCTTT
J gene: TRBJ2-1; D gene: TRBD2; clone size: once; V gene: TRBV15; CDR3 protein: CATSRIPTSGIVGREQFF; CDR3 DNA: TGTGCCACCAGCAGAATCCCCACTAGCGGGATCGTCGGTCGAGAGCAGTTCTTC
J gene: TRBJ2-7; D gene: .; clone size: .; V gene: TRBV5-5; CDR3 protein: CASSARFSYEQYF; CDR3 DNA: TGTGCCAGCAGCGCAAGGTTCTCCTACGAGCAGTACTTC
J gene: TRBJ2-7; D gene: .; clone size: .; V gene: TRBV6-1; CDR3 protein: CASSGGLLPPYEQYF; CDR3 DNA: TGTGCCAGCAGTGGAGGACTCCTACCACCCTACGAGCAGTACTTC
J gene: TRBJ1-1; D gene: .; clone size: .; V gene: TRBV7-2; CDR3 protein: CASLIMPNTEAFF; CDR3 DNA: TGTGCCAGCCTTATTATGCCTAACACTGAAGCTTTCTTT
J gene: TRBJ1-3; D gene: .; clone size: .; V gene: TRBV4-2; CDR3 protein: CASSQEGVSSGNTIYF; CDR3 DNA: TGTGCCAGCAGCCAAGAGGGGGTCAGCTCTGGAAACACCATATATTTT
J gene: TRBJ2-3; D gene: TRBD2; clone size: once; V gene: TRBV5-1; CDR3 protein: CASSLAASGSNTDTQYF; CDR3 DNA: TGCGCCAGCAGCTTGGCGGCTAGCGGGTCGAACACAGATACGCAGTATTTT
J gene: TRBJ1-4; D gene: .; clone size: .; V gene: TRBV6-5; CDR3 protein: CASSLWKEGGKLFF; CDR3 DNA: TGTGCCAGCAGCCTATGGAAGGAGGGCGGAAAACTGTTTTTT
J gene: TRBJ2-5; D gene: TRBD2; clone size: .; V gene: TRBV27; CDR3 protein: CASTLTSGRPDETQYF; CDR3 DNA: TGTGCCAGCACTCTGACTAGCGGGAGGCCGGATGAGACCCAGTACTTC
J gene: TRBJ2-3; D gene: TRBD2; clone size: .; V gene: TRBV7-2; CDR3 protein: CASSFRSSGGHTDTQYF; CDR3 DNA: TGTGCCAGCAGCTTTAGGTCTAGCGGTGGCCACACAGATACGCAGTATTTT
J gene: TRBJ1-2; D gene: TRBD1; clone size: .; V gene: TRBV6-6; CDR3 protein: CASSPGQGKNGYTF; CDR3 DNA: TGTGCCAGCAGTCCTGGACAGGGAAAGAATGGCTACACCTTC
J gene: TRBJ2-2; D gene: .; clone size: .; V gene: TRBV9; CDR3 protein: CASSASTQGTGELFF; CDR3 DNA: TGTGCCAGCAGCGCAAGTACTCAGGGAACCGGGGAGCTGTTTTTT
J gene: TRBJ1-2; D gene: TRBD1; clone size: .; V gene: TRBV6-5; CDR3 protein: CASSWVQGAFGYTF; CDR3 DNA: TGTGCCAGCAGTTGGGTCCAGGGGGCATTTGGCTACACCTTC
J gene: TRBJ2-1; D gene: .; clone size: .; V gene: TRBV7-2; CDR3 protein: CASSPNPLTSGNEQFF; CDR3 DNA: TGTGCCAGCAGCCCAAACCCCCTGACTAGTGGCAATGAGCAGTTCTTC
J gene: TRBJ2-5; D gene: TRBD1; clone size: .; V gene: TRBV19; CDR3 protein: CASSIGTDPSTQYF; CDR3 DNA: TGTGCCAGTAGTATCGGGACAGATCCGTCGACCCAGTACTTC
J gene: TRBJ2-7; D gene: TRBD1; clone size: .; V gene: TRBV19; CDR3 protein: CASSRDRAPTYEQYF; CDR3 DNA: TGTGCCAGTAGTAGGGACAGGGCCCCTACCTACGAGCAGTACTTC
J gene: TRBJ2-2; D gene: .; clone size: few; V gene: TRBV7-8; CDR3 protein: CASSLGSATNTGELFF; CDR3 DNA: TGTGCCAGCAGCTTAGGTTCTGCTACGAACACCGGGGAGCTGTTTTTT
J gene: TRBJ2-5; D gene: .; clone size: .; V gene: TRBV29-1; CDR3 protein: CSVESYREETQYF; CDR3 DNA: TGCAGCGTTGAATCATACAGGGAAGAGACCCAGTACTTC
J gene: TRBJ1-2; D gene: .; clone size: .; V gene: TRBV9; CDR3 protein: CASSVGLMDGYTF; CDR3 DNA: TGTGCCAGCAGCGTAGGACTGATGGATGGCTACACCTTC
J gene: TRBJ2-2; D gene: .; clone size: .; V gene: TRBV13; CDR3 protein: CASSSFYGSGANTGELFF; CDR3 DNA: TGTGCCAGCAGCTCCTTTTACGGCTCAGGCGCGAACACCGGGGAGCTGTTTTTT
J gene: TRBJ1-5; D gene: .; clone size: .; V gene: TRBV28; CDR3 protein: CASSLEFGPTSNQPQHF; CDR3 DNA: TGTGCCAGCAGTTTAGAGTTTGGACCCACTAGCAATCAGCCCCAGCATTTT
J gene: TRBJ2-7; D gene: .; clone size: .; V gene: TRBV5-5; CDR3 protein: CASSPPYPELDRTYEQYF; CDR3 DNA: TGTGCCAGCAGCCCCCCCTATCCTGAATTAGACAGGACCTACGAGCAGTACTTC
J gene: TRBJ1-5; D gene: .; clone size: few; V gene: TRBV6-5; CDR3 protein: CASSYSSGDGITNQHF; CDR3 DNA: TGTGCCAGCAGTTACTCGTCTGGGGATGGGATCACGAACCAGCATTTT
J gene: TRBJ2-1; D gene: TRBD2; clone size: .; V gene: TRBV7-2; CDR3 protein: CASSLVIAGGGEQFF; CDR3 DNA: TGTGCCAGCAGCTTAGTTATAGCGGGAGGAGGTGAGCAGTTCTTC